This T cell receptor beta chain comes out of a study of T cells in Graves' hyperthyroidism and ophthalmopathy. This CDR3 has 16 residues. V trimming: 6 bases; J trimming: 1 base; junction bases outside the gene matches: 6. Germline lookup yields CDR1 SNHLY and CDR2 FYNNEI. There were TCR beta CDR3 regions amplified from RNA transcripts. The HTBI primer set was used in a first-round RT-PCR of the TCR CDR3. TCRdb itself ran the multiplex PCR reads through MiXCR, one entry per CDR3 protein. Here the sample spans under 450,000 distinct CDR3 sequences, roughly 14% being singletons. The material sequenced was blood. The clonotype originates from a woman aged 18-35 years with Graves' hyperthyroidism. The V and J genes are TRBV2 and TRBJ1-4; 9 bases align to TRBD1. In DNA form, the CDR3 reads TGTGCCAGCAGCACTCCGGGACAGGGAACTAATGAAAAACTGTTTTTT. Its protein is CASSTPGQGTNEKLFF.